These 21 T cell receptor beta chains originate from one sample sequenced in a study of blood T cell repertoires in COVID-19. Method: immunoSEQ multiplex PCR; TCRdb's copy keeps in-frame clones and lacks some. This table holds some 140,000 clones, roughly four fifths found once. The sequencing input was peripheral blood. Receptor source: a human donor in a cohort sampled during active COVID-19.

As DNA, the CDR3 is TGTGCCAGCAGCCCCGGGCAGGGAGGTCAAGCTTTCTTT. It yields the protein CASSPGQGGQAFF. J is TRBJ1-1 and V is TRBV3-1 (or the pseudogene TRBV3-2); TRBD1 is a possible D gene (5 bases). This CDR3 has 13 residues. Trimming cost V 4 bases and J 9 bases, with 15 bases left between them. CDR1 and CDR2 (germline): LGHDT, YNNKEL (reference sequence).

This chain uses TRBV4-2 with TRBJ2-5; 14 bases fit TRBD2. Germline loops: CDR1 LGHNA, CDR2 YNFKEQ. The CDR3 has 16 amino acids. V shed 4 bases and J 5 bases; nucleotides not matched to a gene: 6. CDR3 sequence: CASSPTRLAGGETQYF. The DNA for the CDR3 is TGTGCCAGCAGCCCGACAAGACTAGCGGGGGGGGAGACCCAGTACTTC.

This clone was detected a few times. The chain is built from TRBV28 and TRBJ1-1; D is ambiguous. V lost 5 bases, J lost 11 bases, and 15 bases lay in between. This CDR3 has 12 residues. Per the germline V gene, CDR1 is MDHEN and CDR2 is SYDVKM. This CDR3 is CASSPWTFEAFF. For the CDR3, the DNA is TGTGCCAGCAGTCCCTGGACTTTTGAGGCTTTCTTT.

As for this clone: Germline and junction disagree at one end, which may indicate a read error. The chain has TRBV7-3 and TRBJ1-2; 9 bases fit TRBD1. Germline loops: CDR1 SGHTA, CDR2 FQGTGA. CDR3 size: 13 residues. The CDR3 here is CASSLKGQGTTAF. In DNA form, the CDR3 reads TGTGCCAGCAGCTTAAAGGGACAGGGAACTACAGCCTTC. Looking up the rest from reference TRBV7-3 and TRBJ1-2 gives the full variable domain: GAGVSQTPSNKVTEKGKYVELRCDPISGHTALYWYRQSLGQGPEFLIYFQGTGAADDSGLPNDRFFAVRPEGSVSTLKIQRTERGDSAVYLCASSLKGQGTTAFGSGTRLTVV.

V is TRBV19 and J is TRBJ1-6; the match to TRBD1 covers 10 bases. Unmatched junction bases numbered 8, after V lost 4 bases and J lost 8 bases. Germline V lookup: CDR1 LNHDA, CDR2 SQIVND (reference sequence). The CDR3 totals 16 residues. In DNA, the CDR3 is TGTGCCAGTAGTACAGAGACAGGGGGCAGGGATTCACCCCTCCACTTT. This codes for CASSTETGGRDSPLHF.

The chain links TRBV18 to TRBJ2-5; 7 positions match TRBD1. Germline V gene sequence: CDR1 KGHSH, CDR2 LQKENI. This CDR3 spans 14 amino acids. J gave up 2 bases and V 6 bases, and 6 bases lay outside the gene matches. CDR3 sequence (DNA): TGTGCCAGCTCTCCGGGGACAGAGCAAGAGACCCAGTACTTC. This sequence encodes CASSPGTEQETQYF.

The chain is built from TRBV15 and TRBJ2-3; 9 bases are a match to TRBD2. The germline gives CDR1 LNHNV, CDR2 YYDKDF (reference sequence). V trimming: 5 bases; J trimming: 0 bases; junction bases outside the gene matches: 9. The length of the CDR3 is 17 residues. This chain's CDR3 is CATSGDLAGTSTDTQYF. The CDR3 DNA sequence: TGTGCCACCAGCGGCGATCTAGCGGGGACTAGCACAGATACGCAGTATTTT.

This clone was counted a single time. CDR3 bases: TGTGCCTGGAGTCTTAGGGGGGGGACGGCATCTCTATACGCCTATAGCAATCAGCCCCAGCATTTT. Its translation is CAWSLRGGTASLYAYSNQPQHF. V and J are TRBV30 and TRBJ1-5; D is possibly TRBD1 (6 bases). Trimming removed 2 bases from V and 0 bases from J, with 32 bases in between. Germline V gene lookup returns CDR1 GTSNPN and CDR2 SVGIG (reference sequence). The CDR3 is made up of 22 amino acids.

This chain joins TRBV4-1 and TRBJ2-7; D might be TRBD1 (5 bases). The CDR3 extends over 14 amino acids. Germline V gene sequence: CDR1 MGHRA, CDR2 YSYEKL. The germline V and J ends were trimmed by 4 bases and 7 bases, with 17 bases remaining between them. The CDR3 DNA is TGCGCCAGCAGCCGATCCCCTCAACAGGAGGAGCAGTACTTC. It codes for CASSRSPQQEEQYF.

V and J are TRBV3-1 (or the pseudogene TRBV3-2) and TRBJ2-5; D perhaps matches TRBD2 (5 bases). The V gene's germline CDR1 is LGHDT and CDR2 YNNKEL (reference sequence). Trimming cost V 1 base and J 1 base, with 16 bases left between them. CDR3 length: 17 amino acids. The CDR3 DNA follows: TGTGCCAGCAGCCAAGGAGGGCCCTCCTATCCCCAAGAGACCCAGTACTTC. It specifies CASSQGGPSYPQETQYF.

This chain uses TRBV7-2 with TRBJ2-1; 11 positions match TRBD2. This CDR3 region has 19 residues. Germline CDR1 SGHTA, CDR2 FQGNSA. Germline trimming cut 5 bases from V and 0 bases from J; bases unmatched to any gene: 12. The CDR3 DNA sequence: TGTGCCAGCAGCCGCAAGGTAGCGGGGGGGTCCGGCTCCTACAATGAGCAGTTCTTC. This translates into CASSRKVAGGSGSYNEQFF.

J is TRBJ1-2 and V is TRBV5-3; TRBD1 matches 7 bases. TRBV5-3 is treated as an ORF (open reading frame) with a function not yet certain. V dropped 4 bases and J dropped 3; count of bases not matched to a gene: 12. The CDR3 is 16 amino acids. In DNA form, the CDR3 reads TGTGCCAGAAGCGGGGGACAGCTTCACACTGACTATGGCTACACCTTC. Translating it yields CARSGGQLHTDYGYTF.

The rearrangement links TRBV5-1 to TRBJ2-7, with 14 positions matching TRBD2. This CDR3 is built from 16 residues. Germline CDR1 SGHRS, CDR2 YFSETQ. The junction had 2 bases not matched to a gene; V was cut back by 2 bases and J by 1 base. CDR3: CASSFGTSGGSYEQYF. In DNA form, the CDR3 reads TGCGCCAGCAGCTTCGGGACTAGCGGGGGATCCTACGAGCAGTACTTC.

This chain joins TRBV19 and TRBJ2-7; 9 positions match TRBD1. Unmatched junction bases numbered 8, after V lost 5 bases and J lost 6 bases. The CDR3 spans 14 residues. Germline values: CDR1 LNHDA, CDR2 SQIVND (reference sequence). CDR3 nucleotide sequence: TGTGCCAGTAGTCCCGGGACAGGGTTTGGCGAGCAGTACTTC. It specifies CASSPGTGFGEQYF. The full variable domain, completed using reference TRBV19 and TRBJ2-7, is DGGITQSPKYLFRKEGQNVTLSCEQNLNHDAMYWYRQDPGQGLRLIYYSQIVNDFQKGDIAEGYSVSREKKESFPLTVTSAQKNPTAFYLCASSPGTGFGEQYFGPGTRLTVT.

This sequence joins TRBV4-2 and TRBJ2-7, with a possible D match to TRBD2 (7 bases). The V end was cut by 5 bases, the J end by 3 bases, with 17 bases between. CDR1 is LGHNA and CDR2 is YNFKEQ in the germline V gene. The CDR3 is 15 amino acids. CDR3 amino acids: CASSARGGGLYEQYF. The CDR3 DNA reads TGTGCCAGCAGCGCCCGAGGGGGGGGGCTCTACGAGCAGTACTTC.

The genes are TRBV3-1 (or the pseudogene TRBV3-2) and TRBJ1-1; a possible D gene is TRBD1 (6 bases). Germline V gene sequence: CDR1 LGHDT, CDR2 YNNKEL (reference sequence). Trimming cost V 4 bases and J 1 base, with 16 bases left between them. The CDR3 is 16 amino acids. The CDR3 nucleotides are TGTGCCAGCAGCCGGAATGACAGGCTGGGGAACACTGAAGCTTTCTTT. This gives the protein CASSRNDRLGNTEAFF.

The rearrangement links TRBV6-5 to TRBJ2-7, with a weak D call TRBD1 (5 bases). The V end lost 8 bases, the J end lost 5 bases, and 13 bases lay between the germline ends. Germline CDR1 reads MNHEY; CDR2 reads SVGAGI. The CDR3 loop spans 12 amino acids. DNA of the CDR3: TGTGCCAGCGGGGCTGGAATGAACGAGCAGTACTTC. It translates to CASGAGMNEQYF.

The chain carries TRBV27 and TRBJ2-7; D is possibly TRBD1 (6 bases). This CDR3 has 14 amino acids. Deletions cut 6 bases from V and 3 bases from J, with 15 bases between. The germline CDR1 and CDR2 sequences are MNHEY and SMNVEV (reference sequence). The CDR3 protein is CASRPGTKIYEQYF. CDR3 bases: TGTGCCAGCAGGCCCGGGACAAAAATCTACGAGCAGTACTTC.

The chain combines TRBV5-1 with TRBJ2-3; 7 nucleotides agree with TRBD1. CDR1 and CDR2 from the germline V gene are SGHRS and YFSETQ. The V gene end was trimmed by 5 bases and the J gene end by 0 bases; junction bases not matched to a gene: 9. This CDR3 is 16 amino acids long. The CDR3 nucleotides read TGCGCCAGCAGTCGACAGGGACAGCCTAGCACAGATACGCAGTATTTT. Amino acids: CASSRQGQPSTDTQYF.

Here the CDR3 DNA reads TGTGCCAGCAGGGCGGGGGGATCAGATACGCAGTATTTT. Amino acids: CASRAGGSDTQYF. The chain links TRBV6-5 to TRBJ2-3, with 8 bases matching TRBD2. Per germline, CDR1 MNHEY and CDR2 SVGAGI. V shed 6 bases and J 4 bases; nucleotides not matched to a gene: 3. The CDR3 has 13 amino acids.

The J gene is TRBJ2-5, the V gene TRBV11-1; 10 bases map to TRBD1. After removal of 0 bases from V and 4 bases from J, the junction contained 2 bases not matched to a gene. CDR1 is SGHAT, CDR2 FQDESV, per germline (reference sequence). The CDR3 extends over 15 amino acids. The DNA of the CDR3 is TGTGCCAGCAGCTTAGCGGGGGACAGGGGAGAGACCCAGTACTTC. It is translated as CASSLAGDRGETQYF.